This record covers a single T cell receptor (beta chain). The target of this receptor is not known. Per-nucleotide qualities are absent, and no much larger clonotype sits a single base away. The sample originates from a study of blood T cell repertoires in COVID-19 (TCRdb year 2020). Background for the entire study: Samples from collaborators originated in the United States, Italy and Spain and spanned both the acute and convalescent phases of COVID-19. Where HLA class I and class II types were available, the types were taken from metadata supplied by the sample provider, not from assay-based typing. Samples came from the ongoing ImmuneRACE study (first 160 participants) plus 1,254 subjects from 6 global collaborators. The repertoires were made available in a free public database intended to serve as a resource for research on the immune response to SARS-CoV-2. Deeply sampled blood TCRbeta repertoires from subjects exposed to, actively infected with, or recovered from COVID-19 were included in the dataset. Nearly every sample came with metadata listing a de-identified subject ID, COVID-19 status, age in years and sex. The material from the prospective study consisted of cDNA or gDNA derived from T cells, B-cell-depleted T cells, or PBMCs. Summary of the overall study and its limitations: Clinical and demographic metadata were provided uncurated, with the amount varying by source and participant.

In the germline V gene, CDR1 corresponds to SGHAT and CDR2 to FQNNGV. V is cut back by 1 base and J by 5 bases, with 8 bases in the junction unmatched. The CDR3 sequence holds 16 residues, the cysteine and phenylalanine included. Only the CDR3 region is kept as DNA, spanning 48 bases read in frame from base 1. The collaborating institutions used their own protocols to collect whole blood in K2EDTA tubes. For TCRbeta analysis, collaborators shipped samples in one of three forms: frozen whole blood, isolated PBMCs, or DNA extracted from either of those sample types. TCRbeta CDR3 regions were amplified from genomic DNA by means of the immunoSEQ Assay, a bias-controlled multiplex PCR. On the authors' methods: Within the assay, amplification of reference gene primers was used to estimate how many nucleated cells each sample contained. To quantify the absolute abundance of each unique TCRbeta CDR3 rearrangement, sequence reads were collapsed and filtered. For each sample, productive Simpson clonality was calculated as the square root of Simpson's diversity index over productive rearrangements. TCRdb mirrors the immuneACCESS table, restricted to in-frame sequences. Some clones are absent from its copies; in checked studies, under half trace to an unresolved V gene, and the reason for the others is unknown. V, J and clone size were drawn from that table, and D and trimming were deduced from the DNA. The sample has 65,000 to 70,000 clones on record, approximately 91% of them singletons. The top ten constitute under 15% of the sample.

The sequenced sample was peripheral blood. This clonotype was sampled from a human donor with active COVID-19. The donor label of this sample is uncertain. This chain joins TRBV11-2 to TRBJ2-3, and 8 bases in between align with TRBD1. The nucleotide sequence reads TGTGCCAGCAGCTTAGCGGGGAGACAGGGGATAGATACGCAGTATTTT. Its coded protein is CASSLAGRQGIDTQYF.